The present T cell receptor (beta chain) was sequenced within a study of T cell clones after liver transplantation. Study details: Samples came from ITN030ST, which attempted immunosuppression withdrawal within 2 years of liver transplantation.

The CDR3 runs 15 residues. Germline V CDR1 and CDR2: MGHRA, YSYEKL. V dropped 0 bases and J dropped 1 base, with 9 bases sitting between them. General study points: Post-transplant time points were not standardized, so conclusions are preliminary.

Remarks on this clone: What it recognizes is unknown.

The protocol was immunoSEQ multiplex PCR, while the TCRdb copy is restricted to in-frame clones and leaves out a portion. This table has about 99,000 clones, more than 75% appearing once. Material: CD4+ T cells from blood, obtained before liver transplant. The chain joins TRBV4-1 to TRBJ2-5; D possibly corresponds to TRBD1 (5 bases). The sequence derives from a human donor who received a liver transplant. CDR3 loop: CASSQEGLSQETQYF. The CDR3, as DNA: TGCGCCAGCAGCCAAGAGGGGCTCAGCCAAGAGACCCAGTACTTC.